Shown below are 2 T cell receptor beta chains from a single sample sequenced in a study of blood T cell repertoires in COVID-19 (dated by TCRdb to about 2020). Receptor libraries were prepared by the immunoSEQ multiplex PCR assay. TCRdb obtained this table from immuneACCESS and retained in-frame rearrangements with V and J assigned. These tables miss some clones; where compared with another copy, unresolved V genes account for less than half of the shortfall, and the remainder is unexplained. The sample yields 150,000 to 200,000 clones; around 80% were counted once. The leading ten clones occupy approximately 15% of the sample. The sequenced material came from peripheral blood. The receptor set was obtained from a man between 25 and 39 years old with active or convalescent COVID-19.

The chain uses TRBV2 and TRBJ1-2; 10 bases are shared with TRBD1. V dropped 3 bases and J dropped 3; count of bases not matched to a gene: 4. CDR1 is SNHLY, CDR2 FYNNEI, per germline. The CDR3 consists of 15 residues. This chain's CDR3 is CASSDGQGGHYGYTF. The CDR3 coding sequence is TGTGCCAGCAGTGATGGACAGGGGGGGCACTATGGCTACACCTTC.

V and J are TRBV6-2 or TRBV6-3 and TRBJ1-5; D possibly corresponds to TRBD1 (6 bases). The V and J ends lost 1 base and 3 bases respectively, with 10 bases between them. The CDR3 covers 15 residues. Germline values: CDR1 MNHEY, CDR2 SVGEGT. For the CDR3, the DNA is TGTGCCAGCAGTTACTTCGGACAGATCAATCAGCCCCAGCATTTT. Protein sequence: CASSYFGQINQPQHF.